The next 23 T cell receptor beta chains were all read from a single sample in a study of high-grade serous ovarian cancer treatment subgroups. Clones were read by immunoSEQ multiplex PCR, and TCRdb kept only the in-frame ones, dropping some. Of 4,100 or so clones listed, about four fifths are singletons. Tumor samples were obtained before definitive surgery or chemotherapy. Source material: tumor tissue. All receptors come from a human donor with high-grade serous ovarian cancer.

J is TRBJ1-1 and V is TRBV11-2; 7 bases agree with TRBD1. Germline V gene sequence: CDR1 SGHAT, CDR2 FQNNGV. J gave up 5 bases and V 8 bases, and 17 bases lay outside the gene matches. The CDR3 totals 16 residues. CDR3 sequence (DNA): TGTGCCAGCTTCGATGGGTCAGGGGGTACAACGACTGAAGCTTTCTTT. It is translated as CASFDGSGGTTTEAFF.

This sequence joins TRBV6-1 and TRBJ1-5; no definite D call. This CDR3 is built from 15 residues. Trimming shortened V by 2 bases and J by 5 bases, and 13 bases separated the two germline ends. Looked up from germline, CDR1 is MNHNS and CDR2 is SASEGT. The CDR3 DNA reads TGTGCCAGCAGTGAATCTCGACACGGCGATCAGCCCCAGCATTTT. This translates into CASSESRHGDQPQHF.

The CDR3 is CASSQAGSSSYEQYF. In DNA form, the CDR3 reads TGTGCCAGCAGCCAAGCCGGGAGCTCATCCTACGAGCAGTACTTC. V and J are TRBV4-2 and TRBJ2-7, with TRBD2 as a possible D gene (6 bases). Per germline, CDR1 LGHNA and CDR2 YNFKEQ. V lost 1 base and J lost 1, with 11 bases in between. The CDR3 totals 15 residues.

The chain joins TRBV18 to TRBJ1-1; tentative D call: TRBD1 (5 bases). The length of the CDR3 is 16 residues. Between the trimmed V and J ends, which lost 3 bases and 2 bases, there was a span of 16 bases. The V gene's germline CDR1 is KGHSH and CDR2 LQKENI. The CDR3 sequence: CASSPRGRGSNTEAFF. Written as DNA, the CDR3 is TGTGCCAGCTCACCCCGAGGAAGGGGAAGCAACACTGAAGCTTTCTTT.

This chain joins TRBV30 and TRBJ1-6; perhaps TRBD1 as D (5 bases). The V end lost 4 bases, the J end lost 9 bases, and 16 bases lay between the germline ends. The CDR3 is made up of 14 amino acids. Germline V gene sequence: CDR1 GTSNPN, CDR2 SVGIG (reference sequence). CDR3 sequence reads: CAWIQGSVISPLHF. The CDR3 DNA reads TGTGCCTGGATTCAGGGTTCCGTAATTTCACCCCTCCACTTT.

The chain links TRBV5-1 to TRBJ1-2; 8 nucleotides line up with TRBD1. Germline values: CDR1 SGHRS, CDR2 YFSETQ. CDR3 length: 16 residues. The trim removed 4 bases at V and 0 bases at J, leaving 8 bases unmatched. The CDR3 protein is CASSVRTGPSNYGYTF. The CDR3 DNA is TGCGCCAGCAGCGTACGGACAGGGCCCTCTAACTATGGCTACACCTTC.

The chain couples TRBV4-3 to TRBJ2-5; D remains ambiguous. This CDR3 spans 13 amino acids. Trimming took 0 bases from V and 5 from J, leaving 7 bases between them. The germline gives CDR1 LGHNA, CDR2 YSLEER. The CDR3 DNA sequence: TGCGCCAGCAGCCAAGATCTTAGGGAGACCCAGTACTTC. Amino acids: CASSQDLRETQYF.

The chain links TRBV2 to TRBJ1-2, with 7 nucleotides matching TRBD1. From germline, CDR1 is SNHLY and CDR2 FYNNEI. V lost 5 bases to trimming and J lost 6 bases; unmatched junction nucleotides: 9. The CDR3 contains 14 residues. The CDR3 region has the DNA TGTGCCAGCAGTTGGACAGGTCTCTCCGATGGCTACACCTTC. The encoded protein is CASSWTGLSDGYTF.

The chain joins TRBV7-8 to TRBJ2-5, with D uncertain. Germline-derived CDR1 and CDR2 are SGHVS and FQNEAQ. The germline V and J ends were trimmed by 2 bases and 5 bases, with 3 bases remaining between them. CDR3 size: 11 residues. CDR3 sequence: CASSLIETQYF. CDR3 DNA sequence: TGTGCCAGCAGCTTAATTGAGACCCAGTACTTC.

The rearrangement links TRBV7-2 to TRBJ2-7; D gene unclear. The CDR3 has 11 residues. Trimming took 6 bases from V and 5 from J, leaving 8 bases between them. Germline CDR1 SGHTA, CDR2 FQGNSA. CDR3 loop: CASRSGHEQYF. The CDR3 bases are TGTGCCAGCAGGTCTGGGCACGAGCAGTACTTC.

This clone is categorized as large (0.1 to 1%). This chain connects TRBV6-6 to TRBJ1-2; D is uncertain. The germline V and J ends were trimmed by 3 bases and 8 bases, with 13 bases remaining between them. Germline V gene data show CDR1 as MNHNY and CDR2 as SVGAGI (reference sequence). This CDR3 has 13 amino acids. CDR3 in amino acids: CASSYFPAEGYTF. In nucleotides, the CDR3 is TGTGCCAGCAGTTATTTCCCCGCTGAGGGCTACACCTTC.

The V gene is TRBV19, the J gene TRBJ1-2; D remains unclear. The CDR3 extends over 13 amino acids. The germline gives CDR1 LNHDA, CDR2 SQIVND (reference sequence). V was pared by 5 bases and J by 7 bases, with 14 bases between. CDR3 region: CASSRSSIRGYTF. The CDR3 nucleotides read TGTGCCAGTAGTCGTTCAAGCATCCGTGGCTACACCTTC.

The rearrangement uses TRBV18 and TRBJ1-3; TRBD1 is a possible D gene (5 bases). Trimming took 1 base from V and 4 from J, leaving 20 bases between them. The CDR3 has 18 residues. The germline gives CDR1 KGHSH, CDR2 LQKENI. CDR3 protein: CASSPLFDRWGHGNTIYF. CDR3 bases: TGTGCCAGCTCACCACTCTTCGACCGGTGGGGCCACGGAAACACCATATATTTT.

The chain couples TRBV9 to TRBJ1-4; D unresolved. Trimming left V 0 bases short and J 4 bases short, with 7 bases between. The CDR3 has 14 residues. Germline loops: CDR1 SGDLS, CDR2 YYNGEE. The chain's CDR3 is CASSVAGGNEKLFF. DNA for the CDR3: TGTGCCAGCAGCGTAGCTGGCGGTAATGAAAAACTGTTTTTT.

This chain links TRBV2 with TRBJ2-7; 8 bases are a match to TRBD1. The length of the CDR3 is 18 residues. Trimming cost V 6 bases and J 3 bases; bases outside gene matches: 19. Germline V gene data show CDR1 as SNHLY and CDR2 as FYNNEI. CDR3 region: CASSGDTTGDRLFYEQYF. The CDR3 bases are TGTGCCAGCAGCGGAGATACGACAGGGGATAGGTTATTCTACGAGCAGTACTTC.

This clone was found a few times. J is TRBJ2-2 and V is TRBV7-2; 8 nucleotides align to TRBD1. The V and J ends lost 3 bases and 5 bases, in that order; junction bases with no gene match: 5. The CDR3 sequence is 15 residues long. Germline lookup yields CDR1 SGHTA and CDR2 FQGNSA. The CDR3 nucleotides read TGTGCCAGCAGCTTCAGGGGGCGAGAAACCGGGGAGCTGTTTTTT. Translating gives CASSFRGRETGELFF.

The chain recombines TRBV29-1 with TRBJ2-1; 8 bases line up with TRBD2. Trimming cost V 1 base and J 8 bases; bases outside gene matches: 10. Per germline, CDR1 SQVTM and CDR2 ANQGSEA. The CDR3 has 15 amino acids. The DNA of the CDR3 is TGCAGCGTTGAAGTGGTGGCGGGGGGAGGCGATGAGCAGTTCTTC. Translated: CSVEVVAGGGDEQFF.

This chain connects TRBV6-4 to TRBJ2-7, with D possibly TRBD1 on 6 matching bases. CDR3 length: 12 amino acids. The germline gives CDR1 MRHNA, CDR2 SNTAGT. V shed 7 bases and J shed 2 bases, with 9 bases lying between them. The CDR3 loop reads CASISGAYEQYF. CDR3 in DNA: TGTGCCAGCATCTCAGGGGCCTACGAGCAGTACTTC.

The genes are TRBV18 and TRBJ2-5, with D possibly being TRBD1 (6 bases). Germline CDR1 and CDR2: KGHSH and LQKENI. This CDR3 contains 13 residues. Trimming shortened V by 2 bases and J by 3 bases, and 7 bases separated the two germline ends. CDR3 nucleotide sequence: TGTGCCAGCTCACCAAGGACAGAAGAGACCCAGTACTTC. This sequence encodes CASSPRTEETQYF.

V is TRBV19 and J is TRBJ1-3; D uncertain. This CDR3 region has 15 residues. V shed 1 base and J shed 0 bases, with 7 bases lying between them. Germline lookup yields CDR1 LNHDA and CDR2 SQIVND (reference sequence). CDR3 sequence (DNA): TGTGCCAGTAGTATAGCAGCAGTCTCTGGAAACACCATATATTTT. Translation gives CASSIAAVSGNTIYF.

The chain has TRBV25-1 and TRBJ1-2; TRBD1 is a possible D gene (5 bases). Looked up from germline, CDR1 is MGHDK and CDR2 is SYGVNS. Trimming took 4 bases from V and 8 from J, leaving 14 bases between them. The CDR3 is 13 amino acids. The CDR3 sequence is CASSGLRGSGYTF. The CDR3 region has the DNA TGTGCCAGCAGTGGATTGCGGGGCAGCGGCTACACCTTC.

The chain carries TRBV12-5 and TRBJ1-1, with unresolved D. The CDR3 has 14 amino acids. CDR1 is LGHNT and CDR2 is FRNRAP in the germline V gene. Deletions cut 1 base from V and 0 bases from J, with 6 bases between. The CDR3 coding sequence is TGTGCTAGTGGTTTGGCGCTGATGAACACTGAAGCTTTCTTT. This translates into CASGLALMNTEAFF.

The chain employs TRBV10-3 and TRBJ2-7, with TRBD1 identical over 8 bases. V was clipped by 6 bases and J by 0 bases; unmatched bases: 4. The CDR3 sequence is 14 residues long. CDR1 and CDR2 from the germline V gene are ENHRY and SYGVKD. The CDR3 sequence is CAIRKTGDSYEQYF. The CDR3 DNA is TGTGCCATCAGGAAGACAGGGGACTCCTACGAGCAGTACTTC.